This T cell receptor beta chain is from a study of T cells in Graves' hyperthyroidism and ophthalmopathy. In its sample, this clonotype was seen many times. Researchers amplified the TCR beta CDR3 regions from RNA transcripts. Using the HTBI primer set, a first-round RT-PCR was run on the TCR CDR3. TCRdb redid the calling of the multiplex PCR reads with MiXCR, one entry per CDR3 protein. The sample has 370,000 or so distinct CDR3 sequences, 15% to 19% seen once. Germline V lookup: CDR1 SGHTA, CDR2 FQGNSA. Trimming shortened V by 1 base and J by 4 bases, and 11 bases separated the two germline ends. The CDR3 sequence is 15 residues long. Patients were excluded because of uncontrolled infection, other autoimmune disease, pregnancy or lactation. Blood was obtained at the first hyperthyroidism diagnosis, which preceded any ophthalmopathy symptoms.

Sequences were obtained from blood. The V and J genes are TRBV7-2 and TRBJ1-3, with D unclear. The TCR originated in a woman in her late teens or twenties with Graves' hyperthyroidism that later progressed to Graves' ophthalmopathy. The CDR3 reads CASSLEEYVGNTIYF. The CDR3, as DNA: TGTGCCAGCAGCTTAGAGGAGTATGTGGGAAACACCATATATTTT.